The 27 T cell receptor beta chains below were found in one sample sequenced in a study of CD8 T cells in Susac syndrome. The RNA input was about 0.5 to 1 ug, and it was reverse transcribed with random hexamers. TCRdb reanalysed the immunoSEQ multiplex PCR reads using MiXCR and keeps one entry per CDR3 protein. The repertoire consists of about 300,000 distinct CDR3 sequences, with approximately 89% occurring once and the leading ten covering 0.18%. The sample was CD8+ T cells from PBMCs. Receptors originate from a human donor with multiple sclerosis.

The chain is built from TRBV20-1 and TRBJ2-5; D might be TRBD2 (5 bases). Deletions cut 6 bases from V and 7 bases from J, with 9 bases between. Per the germline V gene, CDR1 is DFQATT and CDR2 is SNEGSKA (reference sequence). This CDR3 contains 10 residues. Here the CDR3 DNA reads TGCAGTGCGAGTCGGGGGACCCAGTACTTC. As protein: CSASRGTQYF.

The CDR3 DNA reads as TGCGCCAGCAGCAAGGGACTAGCGGGAGTCTACGAGCAGTACTTC. This gives the protein CASSKGLAGVYEQYF. This chain links TRBV5-1 with TRBJ2-7; 14 nucleotides line up with TRBD2. V was clipped by 4 bases and J by 3 bases; unmatched bases: 3. Germline values: CDR1 SGHRS, CDR2 YFSETQ. This CDR3 comprises 15 residues.

This chain uses TRBV4-3 with TRBJ2-3, with D perhaps matching TRBD1 or TRBD2 (6 bases each). Germline V gene sequence: CDR1 LGHNA, CDR2 YSLEER. V lost 0 bases, J lost 0 bases, and 13 bases lay in between. This CDR3 region has 17 residues. This chain's CDR3 is CASSQDLGGYSTDTQYF. DNA of the CDR3: TGCGCCAGCAGCCAAGATTTGGGGGGCTATAGCACAGATACGCAGTATTTT.

The genes are TRBV27 and TRBJ1-1; maybe TRBD1 (5 bases). Germline V lookup: CDR1 MNHEY, CDR2 SMNVEV (reference sequence). Trimming took 3 bases from V and 5 from J, leaving 19 bases between them. The CDR3 totals 16 residues. The CDR3 is CASSFLGLGDGTEAFF. Here the CDR3 DNA reads TGTGCCAGCAGTTTCCTGGGTCTAGGGGATGGGACTGAAGCTTTCTTT.

The genes are TRBV28 and TRBJ2-1; D is undetermined. Germline CDR1 and CDR2: MDHEN and SYDVKM. The length of the CDR3 is 14 residues. Trimming cost V 5 bases and J 7 bases, with 15 bases left between them. The CDR3 protein is CASSQLGSQNEQFF. In nucleotides, the CDR3 is TGTGCCAGCAGTCAACTGGGCTCACAGAATGAGCAGTTCTTC.

The chain's CDR3 is CASSSQGVDGELFF. CDR3 sequence (DNA): TGTGCCAGCAGCTCCCAGGGGGTTGACGGGGAGCTGTTTTTT. V gene TRBV9 combines with J gene TRBJ2-2; 7 nucleotides match TRBD1. In germline, CDR1 is SGDLS, CDR2 YYNGEE. V dropped 4 bases and J dropped 7; count of bases not matched to a gene: 7. CDR3 length: 14 amino acids.

The chain couples TRBV6-1 to TRBJ2-7, with TRBD1 matching 7 bases. The CDR3 is 14 residues long. V was clipped by 4 bases and J by 2 bases; unmatched bases: 5. Germline CDR1 is MNHNS and CDR2 is SASEGT. The CDR3 region is CASSGRDSPYEQYF. CDR3 DNA: TGTGCCAGCAGTGGCCGGGACAGCCCCTACGAGCAGTACTTC.

The genes are TRBV7-6 and TRBJ1-5; TRBD1 is a possible D gene (6 bases). Germline CDR1 reads SGHVS; CDR2 reads FNYEAQ. The CDR3 is 17 amino acids. Trimming took 4 bases from V and 0 from J, leaving 16 bases between them. DNA for the CDR3: TGTGCCAGCAGCTACTCGGTGGGGGGCGATAGCAATCAGCCCCAGCATTTT. Amino acid sequence: CASSYSVGGDSNQPQHF.

J is TRBJ2-7 and V is TRBV5-4, with TRBD2 as a possible D gene (6 bases). The CDR3 length is 14 residues. V gave up 4 bases and J gave up 6 bases, with 17 bases separating them. Germline assignment: CDR1 SGHNT and CDR2 YYREEE (reference sequence). The CDR3 DNA is TGTGCCAGCAGCCGCCGGGACTTACGTTCCGAGCAGTACTTC. It encodes CASSRRDLRSEQYF.

The chain combines TRBV27 with TRBJ1-1; D gene ambiguous. This CDR3 is built from 16 residues. Germline V gene data show CDR1 as MNHEY and CDR2 as SMNVEV (reference sequence). The V and J ends lost 6 bases and 5 bases respectively, with 22 bases between them. This chain's CDR3 is CASSFLSLGAVTEAFF. CDR3 DNA: TGTGCCAGCAGCTTCTTGTCTCTTGGCGCGGTGACTGAAGCTTTCTTT.

The chain recombines TRBV7-8 with TRBJ1-1; D might be TRBD1 (5 bases). CDR1 and CDR2 from the germline V gene are SGHVS and FQNEAQ. This CDR3 comprises 16 residues. With 4 bases removed from V and 1 base from J, the gap between germline ends came to 16 bases. This chain's CDR3 is CASSSLLIQENTEAFF. The CDR3 nucleotides read TGTGCCAGCAGCTCCCTCTTAATACAGGAGAACACTGAAGCTTTCTTT.

This clonotype was recorded a few times. V usage is TRBV20-1 and J usage is TRBJ2-7; 7 nucleotides line up with TRBD2. The CDR3 runs to 16 residues. The J segment lost 2 bases and the V segment lost 3 bases, leaving 13 bases of the junction unmatched. Germline loops: CDR1 DFQATT, CDR2 SNEGSKA (reference sequence). DNA of the CDR3: TGCAGTGCTAGTTTATCCCCGGGAGGAGTCCCCTACGAGCAGTACTTC. Amino acid sequence: CSASLSPGGVPYEQYF.

The chain uses TRBV6-2 or TRBV6-3 and TRBJ2-1; 12 positions agree with TRBD2. The CDR3 sequence is 18 residues long. V lost 0 bases, J lost 4 bases, and 7 bases stayed unmatched. Looked up from germline, CDR1 is MNHEY and CDR2 is SVGEGT. The CDR3: CASSYSTSGGWPYNEQFF. CDR3 coding DNA: TGTGCCAGCAGTTACTCGACTAGCGGGGGTTGGCCATACAATGAGCAGTTCTTC.

This chain joins TRBV6-2 or TRBV6-3 and TRBJ2-2; TRBD2 matches 11 bases. The germline V gene encodes CDR1 MNHEY and CDR2 SVGEGT. CDR3 length: 17 amino acids. V shed 4 bases, J shed 2 bases, and the junction held 6 bases outside the gene matches. The CDR3 nucleotides are TGTGCCAGCAGTTCGCTAGCGGGAGGAATCAACACCGGGGAGCTGTTTTTT. This translates into CASSSLAGGINTGELFF.

The chain is built from TRBV7-9 and TRBJ1-5; D is unresolved. This CDR3 spans 12 amino acids. Germline CDR1 and CDR2: SEHNR and FQNEAQ (reference sequence). Trimming cost V 5 bases and J 6 bases, with 8 bases left between them. In DNA form, the CDR3 reads TGTGCCAGCAGCGTAGGCGGTCAGCCCCAGCATTTT. Its protein product is CASSVGGQPQHF.

This clonotype was picked up one time. CDR3 nucleotides: TGTGCCAGCAGCCGGGACACTTCGGCGGATACGCAGTATTTT. Its protein product is CASSRDTSADTQYF. The V call is TRBV28, the J call TRBJ2-3; D perhaps matches TRBD1 (6 bases). The germline V gene has CDR1 MDHEN and CDR2 SYDVKM. V lost 6 bases and J lost 6, with 16 bases in between. The CDR3 is 14 amino acids.

This clonotype was seen just once. The chain couples TRBV4-3 to TRBJ2-3; D gene uncertain. Between the trimmed V and J ends, which lost 3 bases and 2 bases, there was a span of 15 bases. CDR3 length: 16 amino acids. From germline, CDR1 is LGHNA and CDR2 YSLEER. Here the CDR3 reads CASSQLLRLITDTQYF. The CDR3 DNA reads as TGCGCCAGCAGCCAGCTCCTCCGTCTAATCACAGATACGCAGTATTTT.

The gene calls are TRBV27 and TRBJ2-5; 9 positions match TRBD2. The CDR3 extends over 14 amino acids. Germline CDR1 and CDR2: MNHEY and SMNVEV (reference sequence). Trimming took 5 bases from V and 5 from J; bases not matched to a gene: 6. The CDR3 DNA reads as TGTGCCAGCAGTCTGGGGACTAGCTGGGAGACCCAGTACTTC. Translated: CASSLGTSWETQYF.

As regards this clonotype: The junction departs from germline at one end; a sequencing error may be responsible. In DNA, the CDR3 is TGTGCCAGCAACTTGGGGGACCCGCCCCTCCACTTT. Encoded protein: CASNLGDPPLHF. The chain combines TRBV5-4 with TRBJ1-6, with a possible D match to TRBD1 (5 bases). The CDR3 covers 12 residues. Germline CDR1 reads SGHNT; CDR2 reads YYREEE (reference sequence).

The chain couples TRBV12-3 or TRBV12-4 to TRBJ2-3; D is uncertain. Trimming pared 0 bases from V and 4 bases from J, leaving 8 bases between. The CDR3 is 14 amino acids. CDR3 residues: CASSLARSSDTQYF. CDR3 coding DNA: TGTGCCAGCAGTTTAGCGCGTAGCTCAGATACGCAGTATTTT.

This clonotype was recorded once. This chain joins TRBV12-5 and TRBJ1-1; D might be TRBD1 (6 bases). Trimming removed 0 bases from V and 3 bases from J, with 11 bases in between. The CDR3 has 15 residues. Germline V lookup: CDR1 LGHNT, CDR2 FRNRAP. CDR3 DNA sequence: TGTGCTAGTGGTTTGGTACGGGGGCGTTACACTGAAGCTTTCTTT. Translated, it gives CASGLVRGRYTEAFF.

The chain carries TRBV24-1 and TRBJ2-2; 8 bases agree with TRBD2. The trim removed 9 bases at V and 7 bases at J, leaving 15 bases unmatched. This CDR3 is built from 16 residues. CDR1 is KGHDR and CDR2 is SFDVKD in the germline V gene. The CDR3 sequence is CATARGKAGVVGELFF. DNA of the CDR3: TGTGCCACCGCGAGGGGAAAAGCGGGAGTGGTCGGGGAGCTGTTTTTT.

The rearrangement joins TRBV6-2 or TRBV6-3 to TRBJ2-1, with TRBD1 identical over 7 bases. The CDR3 contains 15 residues. Trimming removed 3 bases from V and 9 bases from J; junction bases left unmatched: 11. Looked up from germline, CDR1 is MNHEY and CDR2 is SVGEGT. The CDR3, as DNA: TGTGCCAGCAGTTATTCCACAGGGGAATACGGTGAGCAGTTCTTC. Translation gives CASSYSTGEYGEQFF.

The chain employs TRBV6-4 and TRBJ2-2, with TRBD2 matching 7 bases. Germline loops: CDR1 MRHNA, CDR2 SNTAGT. The CDR3 extends over 14 amino acids. The V and J ends lost 4 bases and 4 bases, in that order; junction bases with no gene match: 3. Written as DNA, the CDR3 is TGTGCCAGCAGTGCCGGGGGGTCCACCGGGGAGCTGTTTTTT. Translated: CASSAGGSTGELFF.

The chain's CDR3 is CASSLTWGQTYEQYF. Written as DNA, the CDR3 is TGTGCCAGCAGCCTTACTTGGGGCCAGACCTACGAGCAGTACTTC. The V call is TRBV14, the J call TRBJ2-7, with a possible D match to TRBD1 (5 bases). Trimming took off 4 bases at V and 2 bases at J, with 15 bases between the two ends. The CDR3 runs to 15 residues. CDR1 SGHDN and CDR2 FVKESK come from the germline V gene.

The chain is built from TRBV4-3 and TRBJ1-4; tentative D call: TRBD1 (5 bases). V was trimmed by 0 bases and J by 6 bases, leaving 8 bases between them. Looked up from germline, CDR1 is LGHNA and CDR2 is YSLEER. CDR3 length: 14 amino acids. DNA for the CDR3: TGCGCCAGCAGCCAAGATTTGGGACATGAAAAACTGTTTTTT. Translated, it gives CASSQDLGHEKLFF.

The V and J genes are TRBV5-1 and TRBJ2-2, with 8 bases identical to TRBD2. Germline CDR1 SGHRS, CDR2 YFSETQ. The CDR3 is 19 residues long. Trimming at V came to 1 base and at J to 0 bases, leaving 11 bases not matched to a gene. The CDR3 DNA is TGCGCCAGCAGCTTGTCACCTCTAGTAGCGGGGACGAACACCGGGGAGCTGTTTTTT. Amino acids: CASSLSPLVAGTNTGELFF.